These 6 T cell receptor beta chains originate from one sample sequenced in a study of CD8+ T cells in alopecia areata. cDNA prepared by RNA extraction and subsequent reverse transcription served as the template for sequencing. Libraries were prepared by immunoSEQ multiplex PCR; TCRdb keeps only in-frame clonotypes and omits some of them. The sample lists about 210,000 clones, more than 45% occurring once. Treatment noted: oral pan-JAK inhibitor, 5-10 mg twice daily. The specimen was CD4+ T cells sorted from blood, collected at week 4, from a patient treated with tofacitinib. All receptors derive from a human donor with alopecia areata.

The chain carries TRBV30 and TRBJ1-2; TRBD1 matches at 7 bases. With V trimmed by 3 bases and J by 8 bases, 42 bases remained unmatched. Germline CDR1 and CDR2: GTSNPN and SVGIG (reference sequence). This CDR3 region has 24 residues. CDR3 region: CAWSARGLAGGPGQISLVGDGYTF. CDR3 bases: TGTGCCTGGAGCGCCCGGGGACTAGCGGGGGGGCCGGGACAGATTTCCCTTGTGGGTGACGGCTACACCTTC.

The table lists this clone with a few counts. V is TRBV29-1 and J is TRBJ2-3; no definite D call. The CDR3 sequence is 13 residues long. The germline V and J ends were trimmed by 3 bases and 2 bases, with 9 bases remaining between them. Germline lookup yields CDR1 SQVTM and CDR2 ANQGSEA. CDR3 region: CSVEGKYTDTQYF. CDR3 nucleotides: TGCAGCGTTGAGGGCAAATACACAGATACGCAGTATTTT.

This clone has more than one count but fewer than ten. V usage is TRBV29-1 and J usage is TRBJ2-5; a weak D match, TRBD2 (6 bases). Per the germline V gene, CDR1 is SQVTM and CDR2 is ANQGSEA. Trimming shortened V by 3 bases and J by 2 bases, and 13 bases separated the two germline ends. There are 14 residues in the CDR3. In DNA, the CDR3 is TGCAGCGTTGATCCGCCAGGAGGGCAAGAGACCCAGTACTTC. Amino acids: CSVDPPGGQETQYF.

This clone occurred a few times. The chain uses TRBV2 and TRBJ1-2, with TRBD1 matching over 7 bases. The CDR3 runs 15 residues. V was pared by 7 bases and J by 0 bases, with 8 bases of the junction left unmatched. Germline assignment: CDR1 SNHLY and CDR2 FYNNEI. The CDR3 protein is CASTKDDRANYGYTF. The CDR3 bases are TGTGCCAGCACCAAAGACGACAGGGCTAACTATGGCTACACCTTC.

This clone was seen a handful of times. The chain joins TRBV11-1 to TRBJ2-4; D not resolved. Germline V CDR1 and CDR2: SGHAT, FQDESV (reference sequence). The CDR3 is 15 amino acids. Trimming removed 1 base from V and 0 bases from J, with 7 bases in between. CDR3 sequence: CASSLGTPAKNIQYF. The CDR3 bases are TGTGCCAGCAGCTTAGGAACTCCAGCCAAAAACATTCAGTACTTC.

The chain uses TRBV29-1 and TRBJ1-1; D ambiguous. CDR1 and CDR2 from the germline V gene are SQVTM and ANQGSEA. The V gene lost 4 bases and the J gene lost 11 bases, with 5 bases spanning the gap. The CDR3 contains 8 residues. The chain's CDR3 is CSVGAAFF. CDR3 bases: TGCAGCGTTGGGGCTGCTTTCTTT.